The rows below give T cell receptor beta chains drawn from one sample of a study of blood T cell repertoires in COVID-19. The method was immunoSEQ multiplex PCR; TCRdb's version includes in-frame clones alone and lacks a portion of them. The sample has around 100,000 clones, around 87% seen once. The sequencing input was peripheral blood. The origin of the receptors is a man aged 45-65 years with acute or convalescent COVID-19. CDR3s include the opening cysteine and the closing phenylalanine or tryptophan. The D gene is left open where the match is weak. Clone size is shown for a subset of rows, as once, few, many or a class of expanded clone.

V gene: TRBV28
D gene: .
J gene: TRBJ2-7
clone size: few
CDR3 protein: CASSLGGRGYEQYF
CDR3 DNA: TGTGCCAGCAGTTTGGGGGGACGAGGCTACGAGCAGTACTTC

V gene: TRBV11-2
D gene: .
J gene: TRBJ2-5
clone size: .
CDR3 protein: CASSLQETQYF
CDR3 DNA: TGTGCCAGCAGCCTCCAAGAGACCCAGTACTTC

V gene: TRBV12-3/TRBV12-4
D gene: .
J gene: TRBJ1-2
clone size: .
CDR3 protein: CASSLQPNYGYTF
CDR3 DNA: TGTGCCAGCAGTCTACAGCCTAACTATGGCTACACCTTC

V gene: TRBV27
D gene: .
J gene: TRBJ2-1
clone size: .
CDR3 protein: CASKKGGNYNEQFF
CDR3 DNA: TGTGCCAGCAAAAAAGGCGGGAATTACAATGAGCAGTTCTTC

V gene: TRBV6-5
D gene: .
J gene: TRBJ1-2
clone size: .
CDR3 protein: CASQPPRKGNYGYAF
CDR3 DNA: TGTGCCAGCCAGCCCCCTCGAAAGGGGAACTATGGCTACGCCTTC

V gene: TRBV5-6
D gene: TRBD2
J gene: TRBJ2-7
clone size: few
CDR3 protein: CASSWGTSGGYEQYF
CDR3 DNA: TGTGCCAGCAGCTGGGGGACTAGCGGGGGTTACGAGCAGTACTTC

V gene: TRBV4-1
D gene: TRBD2
J gene: TRBJ2-1
clone size: .
CDR3 protein: CASSQDATSGSNEQFF
CDR3 DNA: TGCGCCAGCAGCCAAGACGCGACTAGCGGGAGTAATGAGCAGTTCTTC

V gene: TRBV5-6
D gene: .
J gene: TRBJ1-1
clone size: .
CDR3 protein: CASSFTGKNTEAFF
CDR3 DNA: TGTGCCAGCAGCTTTACAGGGAAGAACACTGAAGCTTTCTTT

V gene: TRBV18
D gene: .
J gene: TRBJ2-1
clone size: .
CDR3 protein: CASSPRTDNEQFF
CDR3 DNA: TGTGCCAGCTCACCACGGACAGACAATGAGCAGTTCTTC

V gene: TRBV10-1
D gene: .
J gene: TRBJ2-7
clone size: .
CDR3 protein: CASSESKRGEQYF
CDR3 DNA: TGCGCCAGCAGTGAGTCGAAAAGGGGGGAGCAGTACTTC

V gene: TRBV30
D gene: TRBD1
J gene: TRBJ1-5
clone size: .
CDR3 protein: CAWSAGQGNQPQHF
CDR3 DNA: TGTGCCTGGAGTGCTGGACAGGGCAATCAGCCCCAGCATTTT

V gene: TRBV19
D gene: TRBD1
J gene: TRBJ1-6
clone size: .
CDR3 protein: CASRPGQRIHSPLHF
CDR3 DNA: TGTGCCAGTAGGCCGGGACAGAGAATCCATTCACCCCTCCACTTT

V gene: TRBV28
D gene: .
J gene: TRBJ2-7
clone size: .
CDR3 protein: CASTLTGIYEQYF
CDR3 DNA: TGTGCCAGCACCTTGACGGGGATATACGAGCAGTACTTC

V gene: TRBV2
D gene: TRBD1
J gene: TRBJ1-2
clone size: many
CDR3 protein: CASSGDRGHEGYTF
CDR3 DNA: TGTGCCAGCAGTGGGGACAGGGGGCATGAAGGCTACACCTTC

V gene: TRBV28
D gene: .
J gene: TRBJ1-2
clone size: .
CDR3 protein: CASTNRRDGYTF
CDR3 DNA: TGTGCCAGCACTAACAGGAGAGACGGCTACACCTTC

V gene: TRBV2
D gene: .
J gene: TRBJ1-1
clone size: .
CDR3 protein: CASSERGNTEAFF
CDR3 DNA: TGTGCCAGCAGTGAAAGGGGGAACACTGAAGCTTTCTTT

V gene: TRBV14
D gene: .
J gene: TRBJ2-7
clone size: .
CDR3 protein: CASSQALFRGEQYF
CDR3 DNA: TGTGCCAGCAGCCAAGCTCTTTTTAGGGGAGAGCAGTACTTC

V gene: TRBV3-1/TRBV3-2
D gene: TRBD2
J gene: TRBJ2-2
clone size: .
CDR3 protein: CASRLAGDTGELFF
CDR3 DNA: TGTGCCAGCCGCCTAGCGGGGGACACCGGGGAGCTGTTTTTT

V gene: TRBV29-1
D gene: .
J gene: TRBJ2-6
clone size: .
CDR3 protein: CSVRDGGSGANVLTF
CDR3 DNA: TGCAGCGTTAGAGACGGAGGCTCTGGGGCCAACGTCCTGACTTTC

V gene: TRBV3-1/TRBV3-2
D gene: .
J gene: TRBJ1-2
clone size: .
CDR3 protein: CASSPAGNYGYTF
CDR3 DNA: TGTGCCAGCAGCCCTGCCGGGAACTATGGCTACACCTTC

V gene: TRBV2
D gene: TRBD2
J gene: TRBJ2-4
clone size: .
CDR3 protein: CASSDPGGAKNIQYF
CDR3 DNA: TGTGCCAGCAGTGACCCGGGAGGAGCCAAAAACATTCAGTACTTC

V gene: TRBV9
D gene: TRBD1
J gene: TRBJ1-6
clone size: .
CDR3 protein: CASSPQTGGNSPLHF
CDR3 DNA: TGTGCCAGCAGCCCCCAGACAGGGGGGAATTCACCCCTCCACTTT

V gene: TRBV3-1/TRBV3-2
D gene: .
J gene: TRBJ2-2
clone size: .
CDR3 protein: CASSQGPHYSGVLF
CDR3 DNA: TGTGCCAGCAGCCAAGGCCCACACTATTCCGGCGTCCTTTTT

V gene: TRBV27
D gene: TRBD2
J gene: TRBJ2-1
clone size: .
CDR3 protein: CASSSLLKGGPHAVPFF
CDR3 DNA: TGTGCCAGCAGTTCCCTTCTTAAGGGAGGGCCTCACGCGGTGCCGTTCTTC

V gene: TRBV12-3/TRBV12-4
D gene: .
J gene: TRBJ2-1
clone size: .
CDR3 protein: CASSLAADLFF
CDR3 DNA: TGTGCCAGCAGTTTAGCCGCGGATCTGTTCTTC

V gene: TRBV24-1
D gene: .
J gene: TRBJ2-1
clone size: .
CDR3 protein: CATSDPGTEQFF
CDR3 DNA: TGTGCCACCAGTGATCCAGGGACAGAGCAGTTCTTC

V gene: TRBV12-3/TRBV12-4
D gene: TRBD1
J gene: TRBJ2-5
clone size: .
CDR3 protein: CASRGQIQETQYF
CDR3 DNA: TGTGCCAGCCGGGGACAGATTCAAGAGACCCAGTACTTC

V gene: TRBV5-1
D gene: .
J gene: TRBJ2-1
clone size: .
CDR3 protein: CASSPRETTYNEQFF
CDR3 DNA: TGCGCCAGCAGCCCCCGGGAGACGACCTACAATGAGCAGTTCTTC

V gene: TRBV4-1
D gene: .
J gene: TRBJ1-2
clone size: .
CDR3 protein: CASSQPRGGYTF
CDR3 DNA: TGCGCCAGCAGCCAACCTCGGGGTGGCTACACCTTC

V gene: TRBV9
D gene: .
J gene: TRBJ1-1
clone size: .
CDR3 protein: CASSVPRQPGSNTEAFF
CDR3 DNA: TGTGCCAGCAGCGTCCCGAGGCAACCCGGCAGCAACACTGAAGCTTTCTTT

V gene: TRBV24-1
D gene: .
J gene: TRBJ2-7
clone size: .
CDR3 protein: CATSDPGRAGNEQYF
CDR3 DNA: TGTGCCACCAGTGATCCGGGCCGGGCGGGAAACGAGCAGTACTTC

V gene: TRBV7-2
D gene: TRBD2
J gene: TRBJ2-5
clone size: .
CDR3 protein: CASSWGLAGGETQYF
CDR3 DNA: TGTGCCAGCAGTTGGGGACTAGCGGGAGGAGAGACCCAGTACTTC

V gene: TRBV5-4
D gene: .
J gene: TRBJ2-3
clone size: once
CDR3 protein: CASSLGGSTDTQYF
CDR3 DNA: TGTGCCAGCAGCTTGGGGGGCAGCACAGATACGCAGTATTTT

V gene: TRBV19
D gene: .
J gene: TRBJ2-7
clone size: .
CDR3 protein: CASSSRQGNLYEQYF
CDR3 DNA: TGTGCCAGTAGTAGCCGGCAGGGGAACCTCTACGAGCAGTACTTC

V gene: TRBV19
D gene: TRBD2
J gene: TRBJ2-1
clone size: .
CDR3 protein: CASSIVFSGRSYNEQFF
CDR3 DNA: TGTGCCAGTAGTATAGTCTTTAGCGGGAGGTCCTACAATGAGCAGTTCTTC

V gene: TRBV30
D gene: TRBD1
J gene: TRBJ1-2
clone size: .
CDR3 protein: CASNAPGQRNYTF
CDR3 DNA: TGTGCCTCGAACGCACCGGGACAGCGGAACTACACCTTC

V gene: TRBV6-5
D gene: .
J gene: TRBJ2-7
clone size: .
CDR3 protein: CASSYDWSSYEQYF
CDR3 DNA: TGTGCCAGCAGTTACGATTGGAGCTCCTACGAGCAGTACTTC

V gene: TRBV30
D gene: TRBD1
J gene: TRBJ2-5
clone size: .
CDR3 protein: CAWGTGGVETQYF
CDR3 DNA: TGTGCCTGGGGTACAGGGGGTGTGGAGACCCAGTACTTC

V gene: TRBV6-5
D gene: .
J gene: TRBJ2-1
clone size: .
CDR3 protein: CASSQTGNEQFF
CDR3 DNA: TGTGCCAGCAGCCAGACGGGCAATGAGCAGTTCTTC

V gene: TRBV28
D gene: TRBD1
J gene: TRBJ1-5
clone size: .
CDR3 protein: CASSLAGQGQPQHF
CDR3 DNA: TGTGCCAGCAGTTTAGCGGGACAGGGACAGCCCCAGCATTTT

V gene: TRBV14
D gene: TRBD1
J gene: TRBJ2-7
clone size: .
CDR3 protein: CASSQGDRVAIEQYF
CDR3 DNA: TGTGCCAGCAGCCAAGGGGACAGGGTGGCGATCGAGCAGTACTTC

V gene: TRBV9
D gene: TRBD1
J gene: TRBJ2-2
clone size: .
CDR3 protein: CASRPPGQGVSGELFF
CDR3 DNA: TGTGCCAGCCGACCGCCGGGACAGGGGGTTTCCGGGGAGCTGTTTTTT

V gene: TRBV18
D gene: TRBD1
J gene: TRBJ1-5
clone size: .
CDR3 protein: CASSPGTASQPQHF
CDR3 DNA: TGTGCCAGCTCACCAGGGACAGCGAGCCAGCCCCAGCATTTT

V gene: TRBV3-1/TRBV3-2
D gene: .
J gene: TRBJ1-5
clone size: .
CDR3 protein: CASSQDPAQGSQPQHF
CDR3 DNA: TGTGCCAGCAGCCAAGATCCTGCGCAGGGGAGCCAGCCCCAGCATTTT

V gene: TRBV6-6
D gene: .
J gene: TRBJ2-3
clone size: .
CDR3 protein: CATKAGTQYF
CDR3 DNA: TGTGCCACCAAGGCGGGTACGCAGTATTTT

V gene: TRBV19
D gene: .
J gene: TRBJ2-7
clone size: .
CDR3 protein: CASSPRLNRAQATYEQYF
CDR3 DNA: TGTGCCAGTAGCCCCAGGCTTAACAGGGCCCAAGCTACCTACGAGCAGTACTTC

V gene: TRBV6-1
D gene: .
J gene: TRBJ1-6
clone size: .
CDR3 protein: CASSDTGRRGGDSPLHF
CDR3 DNA: TGTGCCAGCAGTGATACAGGGAGGCGAGGGGGGGATTCACCCCTCCACTTT

V gene: TRBV24-1
D gene: .
J gene: TRBJ2-1
clone size: .
CDR3 protein: CATSLGGEQFF
CDR3 DNA: TGTGCCACCAGTCTTGGAGGTGAGCAGTTCTTC

V gene: TRBV6-5
D gene: .
J gene: TRBJ2-5
clone size: .
CDR3 protein: CASSYDQYQETQYF
CDR3 DNA: TGTGCCAGCAGTTACGATCAGTACCAAGAGACCCAGTACTTC

V gene: TRBV27
D gene: TRBD1
J gene: TRBJ2-7
clone size: .
CDR3 protein: CASSPDRGYLINEQYF
CDR3 DNA: TGTGCCAGCAGTCCGGACAGGGGGTACCTGATAAACGAGCAGTACTTC

V gene: TRBV2
D gene: TRBD2
J gene: TRBJ2-7
clone size: .
CDR3 protein: CASSEVIAGDEQYF
CDR3 DNA: TGTGCCAGCAGTGAGGTAATAGCGGGAGACGAGCAGTACTTC

V gene: TRBV6-5
D gene: TRBD1
J gene: TRBJ2-5
clone size: few
CDR3 protein: CASSSSGTAQETQYF
CDR3 DNA: TGTGCCAGCAGTTCATCCGGGACAGCCCAAGAGACCCAGTACTTC

V gene: TRBV2
D gene: .
J gene: TRBJ1-1
clone size: .
CDR3 protein: CASRLHRRERTEAFF
CDR3 DNA: TGTGCCAGCAGACTACACCGGCGGGAGCGCACTGAAGCTTTCTTT

V gene: TRBV5-1
D gene: .
J gene: TRBJ2-1
clone size: .
CDR3 protein: CASSSAGEQFF
CDR3 DNA: TGCGCCAGCAGCTCGGCGGGTGAGCAGTTCTTC